This T cell receptor (beta chain) was recorded in a study of T cells in Graves' hyperthyroidism and ophthalmopathy. On this clonotype itself: Its antigen is undetermined.

Template material for amplifying TCR beta CDR3 regions consisted of RNA transcripts. The HTBI set primed first-round TCR CDR3 RT-PCR. MiXCR was run by TCRdb on the multiplex PCR reads, yielding one entry per CDR3 protein. The data show some 92,000 distinct CDR3 sequences, with around 40% seen just once and about 9.4% held by the top ten. This CDR3 has 11 residues. V was cut by 4 bases and J by 7 bases, with 7 bases left in between. Germline loops: CDR1 SNHLY, CDR2 FYNNEI. Study outcomes and limitations: Ophthalmopathy and stable hyperthyroidism were told apart by a 13 V-J model.

The chain joins TRBV2 to TRBJ1-1, with unresolved D. Sequenced material: peripheral blood or thyroid tissue (not recorded which). The sequence was collected from a woman aged 25 to 39 with Graves' hyperthyroidism. CDR3 protein: CASSGRIEAFF. The CDR3 nucleotides read TGTGCCAGCAGTGGACGGATTGAAGCTTTCTTT. The entire variable domain, with the rest obtained from reference TRBV2 and TRBJ1-1, is as follows: EPEVTQTPSHQVTQMGQEVILRCVPISNHLYFYWYRQILGQKVEFLVSFYNNEISEKSEIFDDQFSVERPDGSNFTLKIRSTKLEDSAMYFCASSGRIEAFFGQGTRLTVV.